This T cell receptor (beta chain) was found in a study of blood T cell repertoires in COVID-19. Turning to the study itself: Samples taken during acute and convalescent COVID-19 were collected in the United States, Italy and Spain.

Libraries were prepared by immunoSEQ multiplex PCR; TCRdb keeps only in-frame clonotypes and omits some of them. The table records approximately 300,000 clones, more than 90% of them present only once. Residents of around 24 US areas, aged roughly 18 to 89 years, made up the participants. Each participant's cohort was designated according to participant-reported clinical history. V dropped 4 bases and J dropped 4; count of bases not matched to a gene: 1. This CDR3 region has 14 residues. Germline CDR1 reads SNHLY; CDR2 reads FYNNEI. Sample: PBMCs or T cells enriched from blood (not recorded which). The V and J genes are TRBV2 and TRBJ2-1, with 10 bases identical to TRBD2. The source of this sequence is a man aged 55 to 69 who had recovered from COVID-19. The CDR3 region is CASSGTSGYNEQFF. CDR3 bases: TGTGCCAGCAGTGGGACTAGCGGATACAATGAGCAGTTCTTC.